This TCR beta chain emerged from a study of shared clonotypes between healthy human individuals. Study-wide results and caveats: Although depth was large, rarefaction showed that sequencing of the sorted subsets was incomplete. Against clonotypes common to all four donors, non-shared ones had lower generation probabilities.

A deep-level run was used for the assay. TCRdb's copy holds only in-frame clones and misses some; the assay was immunoSEQ multiplex PCR. The repertoire has about 2 million clones, roughly 94% of them found once; the top ten carry roughly 0.13%. About this clone itself: Its target is not known.

V dropped 0 bases and J dropped 3; count of bases not matched to a gene: 1. CDR1 and CDR2 from the germline V gene are SGHRS and YFSETQ. The length of the CDR3 is 15 residues. V and J are TRBV5-1 and TRBJ2-5; 11 positions match TRBD2. The sample taken for sequencing was naive CD4+ T cells sorted from blood. Subset meaning: CD45RA+ positively selected. The clonotype was recovered from a man between 18 and 29 years old in good health. CDR3 sequence: CASSLASGRKETQYF. CDR3 DNA: TGCGCCAGCAGCTTGGCTAGCGGGAGGAAAGAGACCCAGTACTTC.